What follows describes a single TCR beta chain. The target antigen is unknown. Per germline, CDR1 SNHLY and CDR2 FYNNEI. This CDR3 is 12 amino acids long. The V and J ends lost 8 bases and 1 base respectively, with 5 bases between them. The sample originates from a study of cytomegalovirus exposure and HLA in healthy donors. General study findings and limits: Per a later analysis, 15,000 to 20,000 TCR beta sequences showed association with HLA alleles at 0.05 false discovery rate. Within an earlier analysis, most TCR beta V segments proved productive either about 90% or about 30% of the time. Reports state that TCR beta sequences accurately predicted most subjects' HLA-A and HLA-B alleles.

With 60 Vbeta and 13 Jbeta primers, the PCR was carried out. The method was immunoSEQ multiplex PCR; TCRdb's version includes in-frame clones alone and lacks a portion of them. The table records about 190,000 clones, 84% of them present only once. The chain uses TRBV2 and TRBJ2-2; D is undetermined. The sample taken for sequencing was PBMCs. This TCR came from a boy aged 5-17 years in good health and CMV-seronegative. In DNA, the CDR3 is TGTGCCAGCGGCGGGAACACCGGGGAGCTGTTTTTT. Its translation is CASGGNTGELFF.